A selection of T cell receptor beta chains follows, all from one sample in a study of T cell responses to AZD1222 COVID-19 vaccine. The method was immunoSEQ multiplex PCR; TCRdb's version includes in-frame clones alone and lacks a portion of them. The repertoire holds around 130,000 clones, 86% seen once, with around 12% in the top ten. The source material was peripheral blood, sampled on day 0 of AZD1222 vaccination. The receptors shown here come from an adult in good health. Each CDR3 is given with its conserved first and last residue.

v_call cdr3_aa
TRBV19 CASSIGWTGEQYF
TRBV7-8 CASSLATAGSGNTIYF
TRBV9 CASSARAHADTGELFF
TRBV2 CASSFPLAGGTDTQYF
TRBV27 CASKTGQGYYVEQYF
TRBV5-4 CASSRDGLTYEQYF
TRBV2 CASSVGLNTEAFF
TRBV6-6 CASSYATGNQPQHF
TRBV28 CASSLEVARRGEKLFF
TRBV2 CASLIGPRTGNTEAFF
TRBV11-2 CASSSLRTANKNIQYF
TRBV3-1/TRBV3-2 CASSQVEQALYSNQPQHF
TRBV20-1 CSASHTNSPLHF
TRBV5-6 CASSKSAAGYEQYF
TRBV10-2 CASSESGQNEKLFF